This TCR beta chain comes out of a study of OX40 agonist ivuxolimab in advanced cancers. About the research overall: Head and neck, renal cell, melanoma or hepatocellular carcinoma were the cancers that dose-escalation patients had.

Libraries were prepared by immunoSEQ multiplex PCR; TCRdb keeps only in-frame clonotypes and omits some of them. The data show fewer than 60,000 clones, roughly nine tenths seen once. Germline V gives CDR1 LNHDA, CDR2 SQIVND (reference sequence). The length of the CDR3 is 14 residues. V lost 3 bases and J 3 bases, leaving 11 bases between the germline ends. The receptor comes from an adult with an advanced solid tumor such as melanoma, head and neck, liver or kidney cancer. The sample was CD4+ or CD8+ T cells sorted from blood, taken in a trial of the OX40 agonist ivuxolimab. V is TRBV19 and J is TRBJ1-2, with a weak D call TRBD1 (6 bases). The DNA of the CDR3 is TGTGCCAGTAGTATTTGGGGGGCGGACTATGGCTACACCTTC. Its protein is CASSIWGADYGYTF. The full variable domain, its missing parts supplied by reference TRBV19 and TRBJ1-2, is DGGITQSPKYLFRKEGQNVTLSCEQNLNHDAMYWYRQDPGQGLRLIYYSQIVNDFQKGDIAEGYSVSREKKESFPLTVTSAQKNPTAFYLCASSIWGADYGYTFGSGTRLTVV.